What follows are 23 T cell receptor beta chains derived from one specimen sequenced in a study of blood T cell repertoires in COVID-19. Some clones are missing from TCRdb's copy, which holds only in-frame ones; the method was immunoSEQ multiplex PCR. Counted here are about 140,000 clones, 79% occurring once; the ten biggest clones make up 3% to 4.5%. The sample taken for sequencing was peripheral blood. All receptors derive from a man in his 60s with acute or convalescent COVID-19.

This clone was seen more than once but under ten times. The chain links TRBV14 to TRBJ1-1; D perhaps matches TRBD1 (5 bases). V lost 4 bases and J 1 base, leaving 7 bases between the germline ends. Germline V gene lookup returns CDR1 SGHDN and CDR2 FVKESK. This CDR3 has 13 amino acids. CDR3 protein: CASSRGQNTEAFF. CDR3 bases: TGTGCCAGCAGCCGAGGACAGAACACTGAAGCTTTCTTT.

CDR3 region: CATSDFGQGKADTQYF. Here the CDR3 DNA reads TGTGCCACCAGTGATTTCGGACAGGGGAAGGCAGATACGCAGTATTTT. The rearrangement links TRBV24-1 to TRBJ2-3; 9 bases line up with TRBD1. Trimming cost V 1 base and J 4 bases; bases outside gene matches: 5. The CDR3 spans 16 residues. Germline values: CDR1 KGHDR, CDR2 SFDVKD.

V usage is TRBV20-1 and J usage is TRBJ1-1, with a tentative D call TRBD1 (6 bases). Between the trimmed V and J ends, which lost 3 bases and 7 bases, there was a span of 15 bases. This CDR3 is built from 13 residues. CDR1 and CDR2 (germline): DFQATT, SNEGSKA (reference sequence). As DNA, the CDR3 is TGCAGTGCTAGTAAGGGCTGGGACATTGAAGCTTTCTTT. Protein: CSASKGWDIEAFF.

In its sample, this clone was seen a few times. The chain carries TRBV29-1 and TRBJ2-1, with 13 bases that match TRBD2. This CDR3 spans 16 amino acids. Trimming at V came to 4 bases and at J to 6 bases, leaving 9 bases not matched to a gene. Germline CDR1 SQVTM, CDR2 ANQGSEA. The DNA for the CDR3 is TGCAGCGTTGGGGGGATCGGGACTAGCGGGATCAATGAGCAGTTCTTC. Its protein is CSVGGIGTSGINEQFF.

V gene TRBV30 combines with J gene TRBJ1-6; 9 bases align to TRBD1. V was clipped by 7 bases and J by 6 bases; unmatched bases: 7. The CDR3 is made up of 14 amino acids. Germline-derived CDR1 and CDR2 are GTSNPN and SVGIG (reference sequence). The CDR3 sequence: CALNRDRANSPLHF. The DNA for the CDR3 is TGTGCCTTGAACCGGGACAGGGCTAATTCACCCCTCCACTTT.

CDR3 nucleotide sequence: TGTGCCAGCAGTGAATCAGTACTAGTCACAGATACGCAGTATTTT. Its translation: CASSESVLVTDTQYF. This chain uses TRBV6-1 with TRBJ2-3; D is possibly TRBD2 (5 bases). The germline V gene encodes CDR1 MNHNS and CDR2 SASEGT. Trimming left V 2 bases short and J 2 bases short, with 11 bases between. This CDR3 contains 15 residues.

V is TRBV6-5 and J is TRBJ2-3; 9 bases fit TRBD1. Germline loops: CDR1 MNHEY, CDR2 SVGAGI. CDR3 length: 14 amino acids. V lost 6 bases and J lost 4; bases outside the gene matches: 5. The CDR3 protein is CASRSDRGADTQYF. The CDR3 bases are TGTGCCAGCAGGTCGGACAGGGGAGCAGATACGCAGTATTTT.

The J gene is TRBJ1-2, the V gene TRBV7-2; D perhaps matches TRBD1 (5 bases). V lost 7 bases and J lost 7, with 19 bases in between. Germline CDR1 and CDR2: SGHTA and FQGNSA. The CDR3 sequence is 14 residues long. The CDR3 spells CASIQGRGLGGYTF. The CDR3 DNA is TGTGCCAGCATCCAGGGAAGGGGCTTAGGTGGCTACACCTTC.

V gene TRBV16 combines with J gene TRBJ1-1; D not certain. The CDR3 is made up of 13 amino acids. Germline CDR1 reads KGHSY; CDR2 reads FQNENV. The V end was cut by 3 bases, the J end by 0 bases, with 5 bases between. The DNA of the CDR3 is TGTGCCAGCAGCCATCAGGTGAACACTGAAGCTTTCTTT. The encoded protein is CASSHQVNTEAFF.

The chain carries TRBV5-1 and TRBJ2-4; 7 bases map to TRBD1. The CDR3 is 14 amino acids. After removal of 2 bases from V and 7 bases from J, the junction contained 6 bases not matched to a gene. Germline CDR1 is SGHRS and CDR2 is YFSETQ. The CDR3 DNA follows: TGCGCCAGCAGCTTCATGACAGGGTGGAACATTCAGTACTTC. It specifies CASSFMTGWNIQYF.

The V gene is TRBV5-1, the J gene TRBJ2-1; D is possibly TRBD2 (5 bases). Germline V gene lookup returns CDR1 SGHRS and CDR2 YFSETQ. This CDR3 has 15 amino acids. V was cut by 8 bases and J by 8 bases, with 23 bases left in between. For the CDR3, the DNA is TGCGCCAGTAGACGAGGGCCTTTGGCGGAGGATGAGCAGTTCTTC. Protein: CASRRGPLAEDEQFF.

The chain recombines TRBV3-1 (or the pseudogene TRBV3-2) with TRBJ1-2, with no clear D. V gave up 5 bases and J gave up 4 bases, with 23 bases separating them. Germline V gene sequence: CDR1 LGHDT, CDR2 YNNKEL (reference sequence). The CDR3 extends over 17 amino acids. CDR3 loop: CASSSLPSTGAGYGYTF. The DNA of the CDR3 is TGTGCCAGCAGCTCCCTGCCCAGTACTGGAGCTGGCTATGGCTACACCTTC.

This clone was counted a single time. CDR3 region: CATSRDQGGETQYF. As DNA, the CDR3 is TGTGCCACCAGCAGAGATCAGGGAGGGGAGACCCAGTACTTC. V usage is TRBV15 and J usage is TRBJ2-5; 7 bases map to TRBD2. The trim removed 0 bases at V and 5 bases at J, leaving 3 bases unmatched. Germline V gene lookup returns CDR1 LNHNV and CDR2 YYDKDF (reference sequence). The CDR3 consists of 14 residues. The variable domain in full, with the rest retrieved from reference TRBV15 and TRBJ2-5, is DAMVIQNPRYQVTQFGKPVTLSCSQTLNHNVMYWYQQKSSQAPKLLFHYYDKDFNNEADTPDNFQSRRPNTSFCFLDIRSPGLGDTAMYLCATSRDQGGETQYFGPGTRLLVL.

V and J are TRBV28 and TRBJ1-4, with TRBD1 matching over 7 bases. Germline assignment: CDR1 MDHEN and CDR2 SYDVKM. After removal of 4 bases from V and 4 bases from J, the junction contained 6 bases not matched to a gene. The CDR3 length is 15 residues. The CDR3 reads CASSYSGTVNEKLFF. The CDR3 DNA follows: TGTGCCAGCAGTTACTCCGGGACAGTTAATGAAAAACTGTTTTTT.

The chain employs TRBV27 and TRBJ2-5; 7 positions agree with TRBD1. Germline CDR1 MNHEY, CDR2 SMNVEV (reference sequence). J was trimmed by 5 bases and V by 5 bases; bases with no gene match: 11. This CDR3 has 15 residues. The CDR3 sequence: CASSTTQGRGETQYF. CDR3 DNA sequence: TGTGCCAGCAGTACCACACAGGGGCGCGGGGAGACCCAGTACTTC.

The J gene is TRBJ1-5, the V gene TRBV18; TRBD1 matches at 9 bases. Trimming removed 2 bases from V and 0 bases from J; junction bases left unmatched: 20. Germline V gene sequence: CDR1 KGHSH, CDR2 LQKENI. The length of the CDR3 is 22 residues. CDR3 nucleotides: TGTGCCAGCTCACCAGGGACAGGGCATGTAGAGAGTGACGCCTATAGCAATCAGCCCCAGCATTTT. Translating it yields CASSPGTGHVESDAYSNQPQHF.

This CDR3 is CASRLNSNQPQHF. CDR3 sequence (DNA): TGTGCCAGTAGACTCAATAGCAATCAGCCCCAGCATTTT. The chain combines TRBV19 with TRBJ1-5; D gene ambiguous. V gave up 6 bases and J gave up 0 bases, with 6 bases separating them. The germline CDR1 and CDR2 sequences are LNHDA and SQIVND (reference sequence). The CDR3 contains 13 residues.

The genes are TRBV5-1 and TRBJ1-1; 8 nucleotides align to TRBD1. This CDR3 spans 15 amino acids. Trimming cost V 0 bases and J 2 bases; bases outside gene matches: 3. Germline CDR1 reads SGHRS; CDR2 reads YFSETQ. The CDR3 protein is CASSLGTGPNTEAFF. DNA for the CDR3: TGCGCCAGCAGCTTGGGGACAGGGCCAAACACTGAAGCTTTCTTT.

This sequence joins TRBV27 and TRBJ2-2; 9 bases match TRBD2. With V trimmed by 1 base and J by 4 bases, 4 bases remained unmatched. The CDR3 covers 16 residues. The germline V gene encodes CDR1 MNHEY and CDR2 SMNVEV (reference sequence). The CDR3 protein is CASSLWPSGTTGELFF. For the CDR3, the DNA is TGTGCCAGCAGTTTATGGCCTAGCGGGACCACCGGGGAGCTGTTTTTT.

This chain connects TRBV19 to TRBJ1-1; a possible D gene is TRBD1 (5 bases). This CDR3 has 14 amino acids. The V and J ends lost 0 bases and 1 base respectively, with 6 bases between them. From germline, CDR1 is LNHDA and CDR2 SQIVND (reference sequence). CDR3 in DNA: TGTGCCAGTAGTATAGACCAGGGGAACACTGAAGCTTTCTTT. This translates into CASSIDQGNTEAFF.

The chain employs TRBV6-2 or TRBV6-3 and TRBJ2-5; 9 nucleotides agree with TRBD2. The J segment lost 2 bases and the V segment lost 0 bases, leaving 4 bases of the junction unmatched. The CDR3 covers 16 residues. Germline V gene sequence: CDR1 MNHEY, CDR2 SVGEGT. The CDR3 here is CASSYSASGMQETQYF. Written as DNA, the CDR3 is TGTGCCAGCAGTTACTCGGCTAGCGGGATGCAAGAGACCCAGTACTTC.

The chain links TRBV4-3 to TRBJ2-7, with 7 bases identical to TRBD1. The germline V gene encodes CDR1 LGHNA and CDR2 YSLEER. V dropped 0 bases and J dropped 0; count of bases not matched to a gene: 5. This CDR3 is 16 amino acids long. CDR3 nucleotides: TGCGCCAGCAGCCAAGAAACGGGACAGAGCTCCTACGAGCAGTACTTC. Its protein product is CASSQETGQSSYEQYF.

The chain employs TRBV7-3 and TRBJ1-2; 8 bases are a match to TRBD1. Germline CDR1 and CDR2: SGHTA and FQGTGA. The junction had 6 bases not matched to a gene; V was cut back by 6 bases and J by 6 bases. CDR3 size: 13 residues. The CDR3 DNA follows: TGTGCCAGCAGTGACCGGACAGGGCATGGCTACACCTTC. It translates to CASSDRTGHGYTF.